These 15 T cell receptor beta chains were all obtained from the same sample, sequenced in a study of blood T cell repertoires in COVID-19. Sequencing was performed with immunoSEQ multiplex PCR; in TCRdb, only in-frame clones are kept and a portion is missing. The data hold more than 300,000 clones, with 88% observed a single time. The sample was PBMCs or T cells enriched from blood (not recorded which). The receptor set was obtained from a woman between 18 and 29 years old who had recovered from COVID-19.

The CDR3 DNA reads TGTGCCAGCAGCGGTGAGCCACAGGGCAATCAGCCCCAGCATTTT. Protein product: CASSGEPQGNQPQHF. The gene calls are TRBV9 and TRBJ1-5; D might be TRBD1 (5 bases). The CDR3 is 15 amino acids. The V end was cut by 3 bases, the J end by 2 bases, with 12 bases between. Per the germline V gene, CDR1 is SGDLS and CDR2 is YYNGEE.

This clone was detected only once. The rearrangement uses TRBV19 and TRBJ1-2; 9 bases are shared with TRBD1. J was trimmed by 2 bases and V by 4 bases; bases with no gene match: 11. Germline V CDR1 and CDR2: LNHDA, SQIVND (reference sequence). The CDR3 covers 17 residues. The CDR3 nucleotides are TGTGCCAGTAGTAGGAAAAATCCGGGACAGGGAAACTATGGCTACACCTTC. Translation gives CASSRKNPGQGNYGYTF.

V is TRBV10-3 and J is TRBJ2-2; TRBD2 aligns across 11 bases. Germline-derived CDR1 and CDR2 are ENHRY and SYGVKD. The CDR3 is 17 residues long. Unmatched junction bases numbered 11, after V lost 10 bases and J lost 1 base. The CDR3 nucleotides are TGTGCCACCCTTAGCCCCACTAGCGGGGGGAACACCGGGGAGCTGTTTTTT. It specifies CATLSPTSGGNTGELFF.

This chain connects TRBV2 to TRBJ1-5; D gene unclear. The CDR3 has 15 residues. Trimming took off 5 bases at V and 1 base at J, with 12 bases between the two ends. The germline V gene encodes CDR1 SNHLY and CDR2 FYNNEI. The CDR3 nucleotides read TGTGCCAGCAGTTCCCAATCGGGGAGCAATCAGCCCCAGCATTTT. The encoded protein is CASSSQSGSNQPQHF.

V gene TRBV18 combines with J gene TRBJ1-1, with D perhaps TRBD1 (6 bases). V lost 3 bases, J lost 0 bases, and 17 bases lay in between. Per the germline V gene, CDR1 is KGHSH and CDR2 is LQKENI. This CDR3 has 17 amino acids. The CDR3 DNA sequence: TGTGCCAGCTCACCCCCGGGACATATAGTCATGAACACTGAAGCTTTCTTT. It codes for CASSPPGHIVMNTEAFF.

This rearrangement joins TRBV5-4 to TRBJ2-1; no clear D. The CDR3 extends over 12 amino acids. Germline V CDR1 and CDR2: SGHNT, YYREEE (reference sequence). V shed 3 bases and J shed 5 bases, with 6 bases lying between them. The CDR3 protein is CASSSVNNEQFF. Here the CDR3 DNA reads TGTGCCAGCAGCTCCGTAAACAATGAGCAGTTCTTC.

CDR3 sequence reads: CASSSVSAYEQYF. CDR3 DNA: TGTGCCAGCAGCTCAGTAAGCGCCTACGAGCAGTACTTC. The chain couples TRBV7-2 to TRBJ2-7, with D uncertain. The V gene lost 4 bases and the J gene lost 2 bases, with 9 bases spanning the gap. This CDR3 spans 13 amino acids. Germline-derived CDR1 and CDR2 are SGHTA and FQGNSA.

The chain couples TRBV7-9 to TRBJ2-7; D is possibly TRBD2 (6 bases). The V gene lost 1 base and the J gene lost 4 bases, with 11 bases spanning the gap. The CDR3 loop spans 14 amino acids. The germline V gene encodes CDR1 SEHNR and CDR2 FQNEAQ (reference sequence). CDR3 DNA sequence: TGTGCCAGCAGCTTAGAAGGGACTTCATACGAGCAGTACTTC. Translation: CASSLEGTSYEQYF. Combining the CDR3 with reference TRBV7-9 and TRBJ2-7 gives the whole variable domain DTGVSQNPRHKITKRGQNVTFRCDPISEHNRLYWYRQTLGQGPEFLTYFQNEAQLEKSRLLSDRFSAERPKGSFSTLEIQRTEQGDSAMYLCASSLEGTSYEQYFGPGTRLTVT.

The genes are TRBV24-1 and TRBJ2-3; D ambiguous. With 4 bases removed from V and 2 bases from J, the gap between germline ends came to 9 bases. Germline CDR1 reads KGHDR; CDR2 reads SFDVKD. CDR3 length: 14 residues. Here the CDR3 DNA reads TGTGCCACCAGTGACTCCGGGTACACAGATACGCAGTATTTT. The encoded protein is CATSDSGYTDTQYF.

In nucleotides, the CDR3 is TGCGCCAGCAGCCAAGAGGGGAGGTACTATGGCTACACCTTC. Protein product: CASSQEGRYYGYTF. The J gene is TRBJ1-2, the V gene TRBV4-1; D not certain. Trimming shortened V by 0 bases and J by 3 bases, and 8 bases separated the two germline ends. CDR1 is MGHRA and CDR2 is YSYEKL in the germline V gene. There are 14 residues in the CDR3.

V gene TRBV19 combines with J gene TRBJ2-7; D perhaps matches TRBD1 (6 bases). The V end lost 0 bases, the J end lost 2 bases, and 11 bases lay between the germline ends. CDR3 length: 15 amino acids. Germline V gene sequence: CDR1 LNHDA, CDR2 SQIVND (reference sequence). The CDR3 DNA sequence: TGTGCCAGTAGTATAGACATAGGGGGTCCCTACGAGCAGTACTTC. This codes for CASSIDIGGPYEQYF.

The CDR3 loop reads CASSLIGTGDGYTF. The CDR3 nucleotides read TGTGCCAGCAGCTTAATCGGGACAGGGGATGGCTACACCTTC. This sequence joins TRBV7-3 and TRBJ1-2; 10 nucleotides match TRBD1. The V segment lost 1 base and the J segment 6 bases; nucleotides outside the gene matches: 2. This CDR3 has 14 amino acids. Per germline, CDR1 SGHTA and CDR2 FQGTGA.

The V and J genes are TRBV7-3 and TRBJ2-7; 9 bases are a match to TRBD2. CDR3 length equals 17 residues. V was pared by 1 base and J by 4 bases, with 11 bases of the junction left unmatched. Per the germline V gene, CDR1 is SGHTA and CDR2 is FQGTGA. CDR3 sequence: CASSLIRLAGYSYEQYF. The CDR3 nucleotides are TGTGCCAGCAGCTTAATTAGGCTAGCGGGGTACTCTTACGAGCAGTACTTC. The whole variable domain, remainder taken from reference TRBV7-3 and TRBJ2-7, is GAGVSQTPSNKVTEKGKYVELRCDPISGHTALYWYRQSLGQGPEFLIYFQGTGAADDSGLPNDRFFAVRPEGSVSTLKIQRTERGDSAVYLCASSLIRLAGYSYEQYFGPGTRLTVT.

This sequence joins TRBV3-1 (or the pseudogene TRBV3-2) and TRBJ2-7; 7 bases match TRBD1. The CDR3 is 15 residues long. Losses at the gene ends were 1 base for V and 4 bases for J; bases not matched to a gene: 7. Per germline, CDR1 LGHDT and CDR2 YNNKEL (reference sequence). Here the CDR3 DNA reads TGTGCCAGCAGCCAAGTCTCACAGGGGCAGTACGAGCAGTACTTC. It specifies CASSQVSQGQYEQYF.

The rearrangement joins TRBV19 to TRBJ2-1, with TRBD1 matching 7 bases. V shed 3 bases and J 7 bases; nucleotides not matched to a gene: 6. The CDR3 loop spans 14 amino acids. Germline-derived CDR1 and CDR2 are LNHDA and SQIVND (reference sequence). The DNA of the CDR3 is TGTGCCAGTAGTATCGGACAGGAGTGGAATGAGCAGTTCTTC. Amino acid sequence: CASSIGQEWNEQFF. The variable domain in full, with the rest retrieved from reference TRBV19 and TRBJ2-1, is DGGITQSPKYLFRKEGQNVTLSCEQNLNHDAMYWYRQDPGQGLRLIYYSQIVNDFQKGDIAEGYSVSREKKESFPLTVTSAQKNPTAFYLCASSIGQEWNEQFFGPGTRLTVL.